This T cell receptor beta chain was sequenced in a study of shared clonotypes between healthy human individuals. Study findings and constraints: The study sampled only blood, and tissue repertoires likely differ. Rarefaction gave evidence that sorted-subset sequencing remained incomplete despite large depth.

Using immunoSEQ multiplex PCR, the repertoire was profiled, and TCRdb retains in-frame clones only, with some absent. The sample lists around 690,000 clones, less than 95% occurring once. As for this clone: Antigen: not known.

Germline V lookup: CDR1 MNHNS, CDR2 SASEGT. This CDR3 region has 15 residues. With 5 bases clipped from V and 6 bases from J, the junction kept 9 bases outside the gene matches. The gene calls are TRBV6-1 and TRBJ1-5; 8 bases map to TRBD1. The TCR originated in a man aged 18 to 35 in good health. Some clones in this sample may be carry-over from other donors' samples. Specimen: memory CD8+ T cells from PBMCs. Subset reported: CD45RO+ cells pooled with CCR7-negative TemRA cells. The CDR3: CASSRGQEYAQPQHF. DNA for the CDR3: TGTGCCAGCAGTCGGGGACAGGAATACGCTCAGCCCCAGCATTTT.